This T cell receptor beta chain is drawn from a study of chemoradiotherapy in HPV16-positive cancers (dated by TCRdb to 2022 to 2024). Describing the broader study: Using functional T-cell assays on cells from a couple of HPV16-positive patients, the researchers defined candidate HPV-specific T-cell clones and common TCR motifs. The study asked whether T-cell immunity to the HPV oncoproteins E6 and E7 changes during chemoradiotherapy and whether this immunity affects survival. The candidate HPV-specific TCRs and motifs were subsequently tracked in TCR repertoires obtained from roughly 90 patients with HPV-related cancers.

Because repertoires were sampled repeatedly during chemoradiotherapy, clonal expansion in the tumor microenvironment could be followed. Relative to germline, V is missing 1 base and J is missing 5 bases, with 1 base of the junction outside any gene match. The germline V gene gives CDR1 as SGHTA and CDR2 as FQGNSA. The CDR3 runs 14 residues from the cysteine to the phenylalanine. The read is trimmed to its CDR3 DNA, 42 bases read in frame from base 1. With regard to this clone: There is no known antigen for this receptor. There are no base qualities to consult, and no much larger clone falls within one base.

Broader findings and caveats from the paper: Among HPV16-positive patients, expansion of HPV-responsive T cells during chemoradiotherapy was associated with better recurrence-free survival. Expansion of candidate HPV-specific clones and E7-related TCR motifs was observed in the tumor microenvironment during treatment, whereas no such expansion was observed for non-HPV-specific T cells. The survival association was reported for HPV16-positive patients, and the functional definition of HPV-specific T cells was derived from only two HPV16-positive patients.

Libraries were built with the immunoSEQ multiplex PCR assay. TCRdb limited this immuneACCESS table to in-frame rearrangements with V and J called. A share of clones is missing; checked studies link under half to unresolved V genes, and the rest is unexplained. A total of about 22,000 clones appear in this sample, about two thirds of them only once. The top ten clonotypes cover 2% to 3% of the sample. The chain uses TRBV7-2 and TRBJ2-5; 10 bases in the middle match TRBD1. This clonotype was obtained from a human donor with HPV-associated anogenital cancer. Specimen collection occurred from a patient who underwent chemoradiotherapy. The DNA is TGTGCCAGCAGCTTAGGGGGACAGGGGGAGACCCAGTACTTC. The translation is CASSLGGQGETQYF.